This entry describes one T cell receptor beta chain. This sample is drawn from a study of blood T cell repertoires in COVID-19. In the study overall: T cells, B-cell-depleted T cells, or PBMCs provided the cDNA or gDNA that served as material.

V shed 1 base and J shed 1 base, with 8 bases lying between them. In germline, CDR1 is KGHSY, CDR2 FQNENV. The CDR3 consists of 15 residues. Adults between roughly 18 and 95 years of age took part from under 30 US areas. Donors were grouped by their self-reported clinical history. Methods used by the authors: Nucleated cell number was recorded as an estimate derived from reference gene primer amplification. The repertoire was sequenced with immunoSEQ multiplex PCR; TCRdb's copy has only in-frame clones and lacks some. D and trimming were read from the DNA, whereas the V and J calls and clone size are those reported in that table. The top ten clones hold roughly 1.3% of a sample with approximately 220,000 clones, 70% to 85% of them seen once.

V gene TRBV16 combines with J gene TRBJ1-5; D uncertain. The TCR was taken from a middle-aged woman with acute COVID-19. Sequences were obtained from PBMCs or T cells enriched from blood (not recorded which). This chain's CDR3 is CASSQYSTSNQPQHF. The CDR3 bases are TGTGCCAGCAGCCAATACAGTACAAGCAATCAGCCCCAGCATTTT.